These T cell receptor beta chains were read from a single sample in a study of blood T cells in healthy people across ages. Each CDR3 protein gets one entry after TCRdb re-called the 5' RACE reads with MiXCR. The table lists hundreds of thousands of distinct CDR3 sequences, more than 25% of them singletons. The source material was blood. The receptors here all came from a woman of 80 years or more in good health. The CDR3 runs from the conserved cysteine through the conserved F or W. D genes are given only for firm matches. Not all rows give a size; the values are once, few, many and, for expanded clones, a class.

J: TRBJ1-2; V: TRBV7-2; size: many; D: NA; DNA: TGTGCCAGCAGCTCCGGAGGGAGACGGGGCTACACCTTC; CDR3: CASSSGGRRGYTF
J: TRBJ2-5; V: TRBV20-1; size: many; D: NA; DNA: TGCAGTGCTAGAGCAGCAACTGAGACCCAGTACTTC; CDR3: CSARAATETQYF
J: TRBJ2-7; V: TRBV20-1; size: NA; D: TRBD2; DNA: TGCGGTGCTAGCAGGGGACTAGCGGGGGACGAGCAGTACTTC; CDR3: CGASRGLAGDEQYF
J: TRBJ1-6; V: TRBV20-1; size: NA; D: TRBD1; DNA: TGCAGTGCTTCATATTCCGGGACAGGGTTCAATTCACCCCTCCACTTT; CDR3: CSASYSGTGFNSPLHF
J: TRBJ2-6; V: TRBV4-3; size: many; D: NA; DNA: TGCGCCAGCAGCCAAGGCTACAGCTCTGGGGCCAACGTCCTGACTTTC; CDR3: CASSQGYSSGANVLTF
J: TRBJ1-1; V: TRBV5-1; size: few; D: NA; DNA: TGCGCCAGCGGTGATAACAGGCAGAACACTGAAGCTTTCTTT; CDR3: CASGDNRQNTEAFF
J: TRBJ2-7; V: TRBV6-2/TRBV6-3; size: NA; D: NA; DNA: TGTGCCAGCAGTTACACGGGGATCGAGCAGTACTTC; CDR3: CASSYTGIEQYF
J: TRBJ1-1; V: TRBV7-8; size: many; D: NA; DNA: TGTGCCAGCAGGGTAGGAGGTCTGAACACTGAAGCTTTCTTT; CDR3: CASRVGGLNTEAFF
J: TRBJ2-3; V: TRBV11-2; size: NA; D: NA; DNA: TGTGCCAGCAGCTCGCGACCGGAAGATACGCAGTATTTT; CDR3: CASSSRPEDTQYF
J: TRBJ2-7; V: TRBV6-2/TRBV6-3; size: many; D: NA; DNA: TGTGCCAGCACCCCGGGACATACCTTATCCTACGAGCAGTACTTC; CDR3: CASTPGHTLSYEQYF
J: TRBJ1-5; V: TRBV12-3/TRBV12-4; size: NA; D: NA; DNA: TGTGCCAGTAGTTGGACAACGAATCAGCCCCAGCATTTT; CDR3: CASSWTTNQPQHF
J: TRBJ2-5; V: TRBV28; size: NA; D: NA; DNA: TGTGCCAGCAGTCCTGGGGGACTGGGAGAGACCCAGTACTTC; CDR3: CASSPGGLGETQYF
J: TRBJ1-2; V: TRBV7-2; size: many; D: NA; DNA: TGTGCCAGCAGCTTAGGGCGAGGGGGCTACACCTTC; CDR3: CASSLGRGGYTF
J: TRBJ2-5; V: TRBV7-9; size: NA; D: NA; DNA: TGTGCCAGCAGCTTGGGTTTCGGGACCATAGCAGAAGCGACCCAGTACTTC; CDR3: CASSLGFGTIAEATQYF
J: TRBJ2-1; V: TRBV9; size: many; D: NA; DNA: TGTGCCAGCAGCGTCGGGTCGGGCTCCTACAATGAGCAGTTCTTC; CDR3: CASSVGSGSYNEQFF
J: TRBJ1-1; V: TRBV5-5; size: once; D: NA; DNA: TGTGCCAGCAGCTTAGTTCGGCAGTTGAACACTGAAGCTTTCTTT; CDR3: CASSLVRQLNTEAFF
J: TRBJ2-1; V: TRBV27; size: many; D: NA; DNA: TGTGCCAGCAGTTTAAGGCCTGGGGTTAAGAGGAATGAGCAGTTCTTC; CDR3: CASSLRPGVKRNEQFF
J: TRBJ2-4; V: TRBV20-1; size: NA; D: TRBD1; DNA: TGCAGTGCGAGGTTGGGGACAGGGGGTCGAGGGGCCAAAAACATTCAGTACTTC; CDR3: CSARLGTGGRGAKNIQYF
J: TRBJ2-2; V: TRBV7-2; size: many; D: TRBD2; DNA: TGTGCCAGCAGCCTTCCTAGCGGGGGCACCGGGGAGCTGTTTTTT; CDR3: CASSLPSGGTGELFF
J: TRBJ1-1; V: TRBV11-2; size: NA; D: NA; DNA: TGTGCCAGCAGCAAGACCGTTGGGGATGGCACTGAAGCTTTCTTT; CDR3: CASSKTVGDGTEAFF
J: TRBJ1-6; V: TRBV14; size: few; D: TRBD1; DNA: TGTGCCAGCAGCGGACAGGGGTTGGGGAATTCACCCCTCCACTTT; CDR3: CASSGQGLGNSPLHF
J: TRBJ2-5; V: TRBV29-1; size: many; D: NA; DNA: TGCAGCGCTCTACTCGGGGGCCTGGGGACCCAGTACTTC; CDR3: CSALLGGLGTQYF
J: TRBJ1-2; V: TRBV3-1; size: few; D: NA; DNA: TGTGCCAGCAGCCAAGGGGAGGGGTCCGGCTACACCTTC; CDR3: CASSQGEGSGYTF
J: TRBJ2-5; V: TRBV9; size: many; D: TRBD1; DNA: TGTGCCAGCAGCCCGAGGGGGCAGTGGGAGACCCAGTACTTC; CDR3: CASSPRGQWETQYF
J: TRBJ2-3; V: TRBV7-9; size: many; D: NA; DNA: TGTGCCAGCAGCTTAATGGGGGGCACAGATACGCAGTATTTT; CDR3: CASSLMGGTDTQYF
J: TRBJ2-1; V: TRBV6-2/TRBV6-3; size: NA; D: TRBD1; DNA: TGTGCCAGCAGTAAGACAGGGCTTTCCTACAATGAGCAGTTCTTC; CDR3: CASSKTGLSYNEQFF
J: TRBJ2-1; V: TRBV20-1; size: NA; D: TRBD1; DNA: TGCAGTGCAAAGGACAGGAGTACAGGGAGATCCTACAATGAGCAGTTCTTC; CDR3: CSAKDRSTGRSYNEQFF
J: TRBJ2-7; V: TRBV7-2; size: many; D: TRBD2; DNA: TGTGCCAGCAGCTTAGAAGCGGGGGTTACCTACGAGCAGTACTTC; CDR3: CASSLEAGVTYEQYF
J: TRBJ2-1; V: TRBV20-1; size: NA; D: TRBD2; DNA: TGCAGTTGGAGCGGGGTCTCCTACAATGAGCAGTTCTTC; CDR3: CSWSGVSYNEQFF
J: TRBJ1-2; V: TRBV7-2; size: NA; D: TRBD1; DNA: TGTGCCAGCAGCCCCATGGACAGGGAACGTGGCTACACCTTC; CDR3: CASSPMDRERGYTF
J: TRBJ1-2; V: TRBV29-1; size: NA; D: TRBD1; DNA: TGCAGCGCTCCTTCGACAGGGGGCAATGGTGGCTACACCTTC; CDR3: CSAPSTGGNGGYTF